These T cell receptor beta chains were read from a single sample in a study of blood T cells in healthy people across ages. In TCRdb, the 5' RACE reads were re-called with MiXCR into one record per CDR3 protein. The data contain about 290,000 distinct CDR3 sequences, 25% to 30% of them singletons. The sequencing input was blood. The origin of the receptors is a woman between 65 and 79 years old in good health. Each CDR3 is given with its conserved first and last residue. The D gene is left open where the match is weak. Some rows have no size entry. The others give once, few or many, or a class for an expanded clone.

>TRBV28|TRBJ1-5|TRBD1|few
TGTGCCAGCACTAAGACAGGGATCGTCCACTTT
CASTKTGIVHF
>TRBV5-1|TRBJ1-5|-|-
TGCGCCAGCAGCTTGGGGGCAGGGTCGGGGAGCAATCAGCCCCAGCATTTT
CASSLGAGSGSNQPQHF
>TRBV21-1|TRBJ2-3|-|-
TGTGCCAGCAGCAATGTTGGGGCCGCGCAGTATTTT
CASSNVGAAQYF
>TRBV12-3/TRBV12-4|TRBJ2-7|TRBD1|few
TGTGCCAGCAGTTTTAGAGACAGGGGGCCCGAGCAGTACTTC
CASSFRDRGPEQYF
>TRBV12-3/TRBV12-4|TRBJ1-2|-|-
TGTGCCAGCAGTCCGAGGGTTGGCGGCTACACCTTC
CASSPRVGGYTF
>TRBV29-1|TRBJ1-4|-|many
TGCAGCGTCCGGGACACGAATGAAAAACTGTTTTTT
CSVRDTNEKLFF
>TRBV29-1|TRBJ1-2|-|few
TGCAGCGTTGTAGACAACCCGGTTCGTGGCTACACCTTC
CSVVDNPVRGYTF
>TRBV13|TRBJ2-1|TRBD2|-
TGTGCCAGCAGCCCGGGACTAGCTGCCTACAATGAGCAGTTCTTC
CASSPGLAAYNEQFF
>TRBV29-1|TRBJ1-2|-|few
TGCAGCGGAGACATGGGTTTTGGAGGCTACACCTTC
CSGDMGFGGYTF
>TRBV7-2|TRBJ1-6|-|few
TGTGCCAGCAGCTACGGGTGGAGTGTTAATTCACCCCTCCACTTT
CASSYGWSVNSPLHF
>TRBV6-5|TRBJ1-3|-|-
TGTGCCAGCAGTTACTCAGGATGGGGAAACACCATATATTTT
CASSYSGWGNTIYF
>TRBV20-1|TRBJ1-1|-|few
TGCAGTGCCCGGAAATGGGTGAACACTGAAGCTTTCTTT
CSARKWVNTEAFF
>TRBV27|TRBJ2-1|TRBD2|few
TGTGCCAGCATGGGGACTAGCGGGAGCGGTGGCTACAATGAGCAGTTCTTC
CASMGTSGSGGYNEQFF
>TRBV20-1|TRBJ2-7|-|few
TGCAGTGCCCTGAGTCGGCTAGTCCCCTACGAGCAGTACTTC
CSALSRLVPYEQYF
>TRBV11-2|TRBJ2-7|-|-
TGTGCCAGCAGCTTAGATTGGAGCGACTCCTACGAGCAGTACTTC
CASSLDWSDSYEQYF
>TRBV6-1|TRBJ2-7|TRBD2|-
TGTGCCAGCAGTCGGAAGAGCGGGAGTGGATTGGACGAGCAGTACTTC
CASSRKSGSGLDEQYF
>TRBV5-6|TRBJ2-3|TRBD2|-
TGTGCCAGCAGCTTAGGCGGGAGATCGACAGATACGCAGTATTTT
CASSLGGRSTDTQYF
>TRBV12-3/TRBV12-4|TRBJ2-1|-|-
TGTGCCAGCAGTCGACTAGGAGGGTCACACAATGAGCAGTTCTTC
CASSRLGGSHNEQFF
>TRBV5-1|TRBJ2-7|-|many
TGCGCCAGCAGCCCAACTCCCGGACAGTTCTACGAGCAGTACTTC
CASSPTPGQFYEQYF
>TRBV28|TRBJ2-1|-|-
TGTGCCAGCAGCCCGTCGTCCCCCGGGAATTACAATGAGCAGTTCTTC
CASSPSSPGNYNEQFF
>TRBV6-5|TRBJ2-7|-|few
TGTGCCAGCAGTTATCGCCTAGCCTCCGACGAGCAGTACTTC
CASSYRLASDEQYF
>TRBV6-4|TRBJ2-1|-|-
TGTGCCAGCAGCGATCCCGGGGTGACCAACAATGAGCAGTTCTTC
CASSDPGVTNNEQFF
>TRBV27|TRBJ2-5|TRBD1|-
TGTGCCAGCAGTAAAGACAGGGGGCGCCCAGAGACCCAGTACTTC
CASSKDRGRPETQYF
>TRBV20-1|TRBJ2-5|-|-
TGCAGTGCTAAGGGAGTAGAGACCCAGTACTTC
CSAKGVETQYF
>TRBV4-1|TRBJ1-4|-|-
TGCGCCAGCAGCCTAGTTTTTCCAACTAATGAAAAACTGTTTTTT
CASSLVFPTNEKLFF
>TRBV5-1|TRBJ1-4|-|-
TGCGCCAGCAGCTTGGGAGGCAAGATTAATGAAAAACTGTTTTTT
CASSLGGKINEKLFF
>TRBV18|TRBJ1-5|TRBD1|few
TGTGCCAGCTCCCGACAGGGGGACCAGCCCCAGCATTTT
CASSRQGDQPQHF
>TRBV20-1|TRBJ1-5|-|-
TGCAGTGCAGTACAGAGTATGGGCAATCAGTCCCAGCATTTT
CSAVQSMGNQSQHF
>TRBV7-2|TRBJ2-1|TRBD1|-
TGTGCCAGCAGCTCGGACAGGGGCCTATACAATGAGCAGTTCTTC
CASSSDRGLYNEQFF
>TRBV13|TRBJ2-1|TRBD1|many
TGTGCCAGCAGCCCTCGGGGGACAGGGGTCTACAATGAGCAGTTCTTC
CASSPRGTGVYNEQFF
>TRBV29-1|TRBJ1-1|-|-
TGCAGCGTTGAAGATCTAGAGACAGGAGCTTTCTTT
CSVEDLETGAFF
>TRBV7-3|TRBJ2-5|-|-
TGTGCCAGCAGGGGGCACGGTCAAGAGACCCAGTACTTC
CASRGHGQETQYF
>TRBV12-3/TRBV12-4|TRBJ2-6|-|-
TGTGCCAGCAGTTCTTGGGTCTCTGGGGCCAACGTCCTGACTTTC
CASSSWVSGANVLTF
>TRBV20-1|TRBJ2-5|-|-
TGCAGTGCTAGAGACGTTTTGGGGATACAAGAGACCCAGTACTTC
CSARDVLGIQETQYF
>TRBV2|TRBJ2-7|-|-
TGTGCCAGCTTACAGGAGAGCTCCTACGAGCAGTACTTC
CASLQESSYEQYF
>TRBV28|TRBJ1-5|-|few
TGTGCCAGCAGTAGCGCAGGGGACCTCGAGCCCCAGCATTTT
CASSSAGDLEPQHF
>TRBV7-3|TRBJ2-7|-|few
TGTGCCAGCAGCCCACAGGGATCTACGGAGCAGTACTTC
CASSPQGSTEQYF
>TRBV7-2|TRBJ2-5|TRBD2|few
TGTGCCAGCAGCTATGGACTAGCGGGAGAGACCCAGTACTTC
CASSYGLAGETQYF
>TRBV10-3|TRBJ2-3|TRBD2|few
TGTGCCATCAGTGTAACTAGCGGGCTTTCAATGGGGAACACAGATACGCAGTATTTT
CAISVTSGLSMGNTDTQYF
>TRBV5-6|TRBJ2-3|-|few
TGTGCCAGCAGTCCAAATCAGTTTAGTACGCAGTATTTT
CASSPNQFSTQYF
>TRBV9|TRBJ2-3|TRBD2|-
TGTGCCAGCAGCAATAGCGGGGGTATAGGTACAGATACGCAGTATTTT
CASSNSGGIGTDTQYF
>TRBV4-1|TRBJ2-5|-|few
TGCGCCGGCAGCCTGCGGGTTAGAGTGGAGCAAGAGACCCAGTACTTC
CAGSLRVRVEQETQYF
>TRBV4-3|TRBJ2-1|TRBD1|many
TGCGCCAGCAGCCATGGGACAGGTGGACCTCTTGATGAGCAGTTCTTC
CASSHGTGGPLDEQFF
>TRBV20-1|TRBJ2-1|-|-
TGCAGTGCTAGTCTTACAGGGAGAGAGCAGTTCTTC
CSASLTGREQFF
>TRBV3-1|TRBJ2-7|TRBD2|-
TGTGCCAGCAGCTCCCCTGGTAAGCGGGGGACCAACGAGCAGTACTTC
CASSSPGKRGTNEQYF
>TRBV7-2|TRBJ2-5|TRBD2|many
TGTGCCAGCAGCTTCGACGAGCGGGAGGGCGGAGAGACCCAGTACTTC
CASSFDEREGGETQYF
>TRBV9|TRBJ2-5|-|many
TGTGCCAGCAGCCCCCGTGAGGGAGAGACCCAGTACTTC
CASSPREGETQYF
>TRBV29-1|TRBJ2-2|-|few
TGCAGCGTGCCCACCGGGACTCCGAACACCGGGGAGCTGTTTTTT
CSVPTGTPNTGELFF